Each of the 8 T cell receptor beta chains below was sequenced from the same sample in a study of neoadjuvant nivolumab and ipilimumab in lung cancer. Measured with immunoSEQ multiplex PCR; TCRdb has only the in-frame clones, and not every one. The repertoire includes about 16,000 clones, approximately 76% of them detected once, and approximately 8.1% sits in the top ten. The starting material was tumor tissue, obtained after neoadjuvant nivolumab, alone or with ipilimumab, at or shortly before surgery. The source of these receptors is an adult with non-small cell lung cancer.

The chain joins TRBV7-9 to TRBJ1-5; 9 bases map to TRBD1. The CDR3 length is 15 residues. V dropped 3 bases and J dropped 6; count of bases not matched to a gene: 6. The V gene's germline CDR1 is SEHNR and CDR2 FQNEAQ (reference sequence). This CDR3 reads CASSFGTGTSQPQHF. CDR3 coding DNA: TGTGCCAGCAGCTTCGGGACAGGGACGTCTCAGCCCCAGCATTTT. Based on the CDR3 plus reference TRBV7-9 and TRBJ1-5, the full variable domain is DTGVSQNPRHKITKRGQNVTFRCDPISEHNRLYWYRQTLGQGPEFLTYFQNEAQLEKSRLLSDRFSAERPKGSFSTLEIQRTEQGDSAMYLCASSFGTGTSQPQHFGDGTRLSIL.

The CDR3, as DNA: TGTGCCAGCAGTGGACCCCTAACAGCGGGGGGGGGCAATGAGCAGTTCTTC. It yields the protein CASSGPLTAGGGNEQFF. The rearrangement joins TRBV6-1 to TRBJ2-1; 10 bases are shared with TRBD2. The CDR3 is 17 residues long. V was clipped by 4 bases and J by 6 bases; unmatched bases: 12. CDR1 and CDR2 (germline): MNHNS, SASEGT.

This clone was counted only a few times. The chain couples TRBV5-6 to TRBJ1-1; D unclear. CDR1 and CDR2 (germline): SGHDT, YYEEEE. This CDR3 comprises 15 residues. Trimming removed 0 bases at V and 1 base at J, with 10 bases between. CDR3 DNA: TGTGCCAGCAGCTTGGGTCGTAGTCCGAACACTGAAGCTTTCTTT. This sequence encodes CASSLGRSPNTEAFF.

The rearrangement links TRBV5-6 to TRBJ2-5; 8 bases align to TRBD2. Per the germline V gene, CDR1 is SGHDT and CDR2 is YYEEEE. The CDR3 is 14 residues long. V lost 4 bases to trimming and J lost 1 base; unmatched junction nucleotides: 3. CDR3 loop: CASSERGGQETQYF. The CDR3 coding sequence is TGTGCCAGCAGCGAACGGGGGGGCCAAGAGACCCAGTACTTC. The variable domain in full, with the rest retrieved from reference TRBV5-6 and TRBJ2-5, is DAGVTQSPTHLIKTRGQQVTLRCSPKSGHDTVSWYQQALGQGPQFIFQYYEEEERQRGNFPDRFSGHQFPNYSSELNVNALLLGDSALYLCASSERGGQETQYFGPGTRLLVL.

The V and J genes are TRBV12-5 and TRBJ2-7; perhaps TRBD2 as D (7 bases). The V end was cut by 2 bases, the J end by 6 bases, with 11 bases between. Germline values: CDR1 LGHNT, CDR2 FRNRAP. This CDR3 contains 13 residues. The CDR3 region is CASGLPRGGEQYF. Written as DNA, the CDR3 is TGTGCTAGTGGTTTGCCTAGGGGGGGCGAGCAGTACTTC.

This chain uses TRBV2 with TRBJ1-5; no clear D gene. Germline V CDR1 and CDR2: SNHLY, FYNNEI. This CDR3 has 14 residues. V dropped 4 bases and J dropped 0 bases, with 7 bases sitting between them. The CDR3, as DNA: TGTGCCAGCAGTGTGGCTGTTAGCAATCAGCCCCAGCATTTT. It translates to CASSVAVSNQPQHF.

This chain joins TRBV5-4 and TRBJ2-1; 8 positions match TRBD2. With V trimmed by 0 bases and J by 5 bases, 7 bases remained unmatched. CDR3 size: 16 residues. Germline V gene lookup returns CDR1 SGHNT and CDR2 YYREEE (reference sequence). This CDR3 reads CASSLGPRGGNNEQFF. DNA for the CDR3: TGTGCCAGCAGCTTGGGTCCCCGGGGGGGTAACAATGAGCAGTTCTTC.

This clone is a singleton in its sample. As DNA, the CDR3 is TGCGCCAGCAGAACGGACGGACTAGCGGGGGTCGTGGATCAGTACTTC. Amino acids: CASRTDGLAGVVDQYF. The genes are TRBV5-1 and TRBJ2-4; 13 bases fit TRBD2. There are 16 residues in the CDR3. Germline CDR1 reads SGHRS; CDR2 reads YFSETQ. Unmatched junction bases numbered 14, after V lost 5 bases and J lost 12 bases. Filled out from reference TRBV5-1 and TRBJ2-4, the complete variable domain reads KAGVTQTPRYLIKTRGQQVTLSCSPISGHRSVSWYQQTPGQGLQFLFEYFSETQRNKGNFPGRFSGRQFSNSRSEMNVSTLELGDSALYLCASRTDGLAGVVDQYFGAGTRLSVL.